The clone carrying this TCR beta chain was recorded many times. No antigen is known for it. The data were taken from a study of identical twins. Findings of the study overall: Twins showed weaker excess sharing in their beta out-of-frame sequences.

Using its own MiXCR run on the 5' RACE reads, TCRdb lists one record per CDR3 protein. The data hold approximately 630,000 distinct CDR3 sequences, with about 7.1% observed a single time. Germline V lookup: CDR1 SGHTA, CDR2 FQGNSA. J was trimmed by 1 base and V by 0 bases; bases with no gene match: 2. The CDR3 is 17 residues long. These same records also appear under a second study, on yellow fever vaccine responses in identical twins. From that second work: In identical twins, vaccine T cell responses appeared partly shared and partly individual.

This sequence joins TRBV7-2 and TRBJ2-2; the match to TRBD2 covers 10 bases. This clonotype was sampled from a woman under 30 in good health. The sequenced sample consisted of PBMCs. DNA of the CDR3: TGTGCCAGCAGCTTAGCTCGGACTAGCGGGAACACCGGGGAGCTGTTTTTT. Translating gives CASSLARTSGNTGELFF.